These 8 T cell receptor beta chains were all obtained from the same sample, sequenced in a study of blood T cell repertoires in COVID-19. Clones were sequenced by immunoSEQ multiplex PCR, and TCRdb holds only the in-frame ones, with some missing. The table records about 200,000 clones, around 80% of them present only once. Sequenced material: peripheral blood. The receptors were sampled from a woman over 75 with active or convalescent COVID-19.

This clone was counted once. V gene TRBV7-2 combines with J gene TRBJ2-3, with 7 bases that match TRBD2. Germline assignment: CDR1 SGHTA and CDR2 FQGNSA. The CDR3 spans 14 residues. V was pared by 3 bases and J by 1 base, with 1 base of the junction left unmatched. CDR3 coding DNA: TGTGCCAGCAGCTTGCTAGCGGGCACAGATACGCAGTATTTT. Its translation: CASSLLAGTDTQYF.

The chain employs TRBV29-1 and TRBJ1-2; no firm D call. CDR1 and CDR2 from the germline V gene are SQVTM and ANQGSEA. The CDR3 consists of 12 residues. V was shortened by 0 bases and J by 4 bases, with 6 bases between the two germline ends. The CDR3: CSVEDSGYGYTF. The CDR3 nucleotides read TGCAGCGTTGAAGATAGCGGCTATGGCTACACCTTC.

The V and J genes are TRBV27 and TRBJ1-5, with 7 bases identical to TRBD1. The junction had 9 bases not matched to a gene; V was cut back by 5 bases and J by 5 bases. CDR3 length equals 15 residues. Per germline, CDR1 MNHEY and CDR2 SMNVEV (reference sequence). The CDR3 reads CASSLRQGRDQPQHF. For the CDR3, the DNA is TGTGCCAGCAGTCTTCGACAGGGTCGCGATCAGCCCCAGCATTTT.

This chain joins TRBV3-1 (or the pseudogene TRBV3-2) and TRBJ2-1, with 7 positions matching TRBD1. This CDR3 has 15 residues. With 4 bases clipped from V and 3 bases from J, the junction kept 6 bases outside the gene matches. Germline CDR1 and CDR2: LGHDT and YNNKEL (reference sequence). The CDR3 nucleotides are TGTGCCAGCAGCCCCGGGACAGTGAACTACAATGAGCAGTTCTTC. Its translation: CASSPGTVNYNEQFF.

This chain connects TRBV19 to TRBJ1-6; TRBD1 is a possible D gene (5 bases). This CDR3 contains 15 residues. The V gene's germline CDR1 is LNHDA and CDR2 SQIVND (reference sequence). Between the trimmed V and J ends, which lost 1 base and 9 bases, there was a span of 13 bases. The CDR3 nucleotides are TGTGCCAGTAGTATAGCTAACAGGAGCCCTTCACCCCTCCACTTT. It specifies CASSIANRSPSPLHF.

The DNA of the CDR3 is TGCGCCAGCAGGTTTGAGGGACAGTCCTATGAGCAGTTCTTC. Amino acid sequence: CASRFEGQSYEQFF. This chain connects TRBV5-1 to TRBJ2-1; 7 bases are shared with TRBD1. Trimming at V came to 5 bases and at J to 8 bases, leaving 10 bases not matched to a gene. The CDR3 is 14 residues long. The germline V gene has CDR1 SGHRS and CDR2 YFSETQ.

This clone was observed once. The gene calls are TRBV5-1 and TRBJ1-2; 11 nucleotides align to TRBD1. CDR3 length: 16 residues. The V and J ends lost 0 bases and 4 bases, in that order; junction bases with no gene match: 5. Germline assignment: CDR1 SGHRS and CDR2 YFSETQ. In nucleotides, the CDR3 is TGCGCCAGCAGCTTGGATGGACAGGGGGCTTTCTATGGCTACACCTTC. It codes for CASSLDGQGAFYGYTF.

The genes are TRBV5-1 and TRBJ1-2; no firm D call. The CDR3 sequence is 14 residues long. Trimming took off 2 bases at V and 3 bases at J, with 11 bases between the two ends. Germline CDR1 and CDR2: SGHRS and YFSETQ. For the CDR3, the DNA is TGCGCCAGCAGCTTAAGTTCAACAGACTATGGCTACACCTTC. This encodes CASSLSSTDYGYTF.